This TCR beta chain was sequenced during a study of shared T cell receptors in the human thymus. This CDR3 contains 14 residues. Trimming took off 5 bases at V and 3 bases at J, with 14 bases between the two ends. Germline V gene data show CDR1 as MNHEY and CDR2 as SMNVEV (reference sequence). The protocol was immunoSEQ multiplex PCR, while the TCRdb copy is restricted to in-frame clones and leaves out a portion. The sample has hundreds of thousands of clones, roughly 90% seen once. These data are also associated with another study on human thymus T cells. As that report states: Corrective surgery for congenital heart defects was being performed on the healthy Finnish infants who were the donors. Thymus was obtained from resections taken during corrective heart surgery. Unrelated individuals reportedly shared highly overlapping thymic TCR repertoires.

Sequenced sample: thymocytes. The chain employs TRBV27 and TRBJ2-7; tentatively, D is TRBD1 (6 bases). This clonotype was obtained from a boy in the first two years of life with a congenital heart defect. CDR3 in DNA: TGTGCCAGCAGTCCTCCGGACAGAGTCTACGAGCAGTACTTC. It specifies CASSPPDRVYEQYF.